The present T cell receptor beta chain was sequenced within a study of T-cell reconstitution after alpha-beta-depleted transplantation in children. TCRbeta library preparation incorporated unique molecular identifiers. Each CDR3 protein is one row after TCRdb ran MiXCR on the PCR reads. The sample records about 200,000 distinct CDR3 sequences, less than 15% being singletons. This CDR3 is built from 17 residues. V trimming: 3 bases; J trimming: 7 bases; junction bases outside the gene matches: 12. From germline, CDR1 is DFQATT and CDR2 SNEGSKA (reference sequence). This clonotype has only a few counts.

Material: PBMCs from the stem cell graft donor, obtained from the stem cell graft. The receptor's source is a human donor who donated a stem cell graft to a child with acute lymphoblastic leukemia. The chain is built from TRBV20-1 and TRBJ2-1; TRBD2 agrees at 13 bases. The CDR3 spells CSAREPRLAGGINEQFF. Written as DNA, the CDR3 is TGCAGTGCTAGGGAGCCCCGACTAGCGGGAGGAATAAATGAGCAGTTCTTC.